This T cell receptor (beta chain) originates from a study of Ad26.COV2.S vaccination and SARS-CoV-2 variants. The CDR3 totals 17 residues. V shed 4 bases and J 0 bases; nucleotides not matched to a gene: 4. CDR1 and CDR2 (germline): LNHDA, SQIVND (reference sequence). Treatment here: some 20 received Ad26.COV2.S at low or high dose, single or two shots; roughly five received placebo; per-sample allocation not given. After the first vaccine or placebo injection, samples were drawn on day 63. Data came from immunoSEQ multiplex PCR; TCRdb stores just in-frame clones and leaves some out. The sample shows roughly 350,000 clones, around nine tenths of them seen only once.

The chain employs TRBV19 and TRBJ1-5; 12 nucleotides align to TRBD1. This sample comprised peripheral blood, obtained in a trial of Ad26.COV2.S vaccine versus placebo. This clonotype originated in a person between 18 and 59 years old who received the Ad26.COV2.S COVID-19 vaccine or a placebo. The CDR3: CASSTGTGGLSNQPQHF. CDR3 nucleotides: TGTGCCAGTAGTACCGGGACAGGGGGCCTTAGCAATCAGCCCCAGCATTTT.